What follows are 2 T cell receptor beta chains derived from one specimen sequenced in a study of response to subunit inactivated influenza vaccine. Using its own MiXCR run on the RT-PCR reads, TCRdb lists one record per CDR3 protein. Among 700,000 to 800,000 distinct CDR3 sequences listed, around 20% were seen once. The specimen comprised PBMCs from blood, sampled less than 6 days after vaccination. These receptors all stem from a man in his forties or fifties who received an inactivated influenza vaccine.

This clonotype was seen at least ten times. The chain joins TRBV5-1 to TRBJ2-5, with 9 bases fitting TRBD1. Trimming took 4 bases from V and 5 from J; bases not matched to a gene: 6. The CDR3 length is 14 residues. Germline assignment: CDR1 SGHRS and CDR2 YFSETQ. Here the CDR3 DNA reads TGCGCCAGCAGCCCAGGGACAGGGAAGGAGACCCAGTACTTC. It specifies CASSPGTGKETQYF.

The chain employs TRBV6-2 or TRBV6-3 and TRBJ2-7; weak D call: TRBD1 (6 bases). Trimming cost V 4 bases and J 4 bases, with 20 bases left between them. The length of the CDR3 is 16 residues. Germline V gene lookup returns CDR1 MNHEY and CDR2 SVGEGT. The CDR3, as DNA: TGTGCCAGCAGTTCATCACTCTCCGGGACAAAGTACGAGCAGTACTTC. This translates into CASSSSLSGTKYEQYF.